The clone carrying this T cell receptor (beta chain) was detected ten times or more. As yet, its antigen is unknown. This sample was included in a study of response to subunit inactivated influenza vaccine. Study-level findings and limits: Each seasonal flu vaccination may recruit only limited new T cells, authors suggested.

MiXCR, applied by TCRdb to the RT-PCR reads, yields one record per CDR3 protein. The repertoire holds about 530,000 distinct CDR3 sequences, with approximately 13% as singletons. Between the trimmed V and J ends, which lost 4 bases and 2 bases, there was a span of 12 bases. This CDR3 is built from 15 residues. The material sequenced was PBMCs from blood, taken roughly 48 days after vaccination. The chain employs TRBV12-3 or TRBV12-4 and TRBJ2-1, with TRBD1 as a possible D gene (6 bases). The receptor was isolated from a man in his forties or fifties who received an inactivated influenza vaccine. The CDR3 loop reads CASSSSKGAYNEQFF. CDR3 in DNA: TGTGCCAGCAGTTCTAGCAAGGGGGCCTACAATGAGCAGTTCTTC.